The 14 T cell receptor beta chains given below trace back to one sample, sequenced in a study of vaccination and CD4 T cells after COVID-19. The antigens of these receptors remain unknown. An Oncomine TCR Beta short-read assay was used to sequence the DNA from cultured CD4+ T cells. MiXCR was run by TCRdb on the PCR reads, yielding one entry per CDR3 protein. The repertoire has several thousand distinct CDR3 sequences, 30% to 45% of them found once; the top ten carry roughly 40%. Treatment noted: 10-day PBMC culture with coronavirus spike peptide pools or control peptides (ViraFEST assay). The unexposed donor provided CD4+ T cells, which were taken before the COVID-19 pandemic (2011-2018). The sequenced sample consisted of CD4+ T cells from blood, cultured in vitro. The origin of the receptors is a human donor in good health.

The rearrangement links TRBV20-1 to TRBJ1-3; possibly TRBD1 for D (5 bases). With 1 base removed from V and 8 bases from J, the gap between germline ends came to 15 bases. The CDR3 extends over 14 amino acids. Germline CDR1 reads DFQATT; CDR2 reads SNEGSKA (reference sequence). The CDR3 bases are TGCAGTGCTAGAGGTGGGACCGGGGTGGACACCATATATTTT. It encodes CSARGGTGVDTIYF.

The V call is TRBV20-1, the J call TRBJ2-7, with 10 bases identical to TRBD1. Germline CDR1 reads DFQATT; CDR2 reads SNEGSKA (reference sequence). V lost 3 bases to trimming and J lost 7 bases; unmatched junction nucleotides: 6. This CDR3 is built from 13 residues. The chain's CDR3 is CSASKTGGFEQYF. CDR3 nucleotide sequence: TGCAGTGCTAGCAAGACAGGGGGCTTTGAGCAGTACTTC.

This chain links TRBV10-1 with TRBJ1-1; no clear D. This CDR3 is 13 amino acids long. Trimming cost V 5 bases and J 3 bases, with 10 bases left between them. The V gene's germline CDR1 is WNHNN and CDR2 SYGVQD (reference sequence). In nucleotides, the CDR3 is TGCGCCAGCAGTCTGGGATTGGACACTGAAGCTTTCTTT. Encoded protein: CASSLGLDTEAFF.

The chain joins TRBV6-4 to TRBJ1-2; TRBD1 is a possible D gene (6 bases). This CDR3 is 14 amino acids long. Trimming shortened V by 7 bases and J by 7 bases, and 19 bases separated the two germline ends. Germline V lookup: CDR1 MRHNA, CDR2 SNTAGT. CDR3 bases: TGTGCCAGCAACAAGGGATCAGGGGAATCTGGCTACACCTTC. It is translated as CASNKGSGESGYTF.

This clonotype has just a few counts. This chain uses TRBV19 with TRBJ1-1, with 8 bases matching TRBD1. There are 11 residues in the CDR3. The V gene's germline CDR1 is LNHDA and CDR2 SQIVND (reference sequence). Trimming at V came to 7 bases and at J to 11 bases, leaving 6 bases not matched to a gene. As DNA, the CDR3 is TGTGCCAGTAAATGGGACAGGTTCGCTTTCTTT. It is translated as CASKWDRFAFF.

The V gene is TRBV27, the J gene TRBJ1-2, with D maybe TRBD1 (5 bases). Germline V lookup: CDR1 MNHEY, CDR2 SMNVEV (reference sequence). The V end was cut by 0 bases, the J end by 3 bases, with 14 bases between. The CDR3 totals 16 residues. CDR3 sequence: CASSLSTGRGDYGYTF. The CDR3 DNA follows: TGTGCCAGCAGTTTATCGACGGGCAGAGGGGACTATGGCTACACCTTC.

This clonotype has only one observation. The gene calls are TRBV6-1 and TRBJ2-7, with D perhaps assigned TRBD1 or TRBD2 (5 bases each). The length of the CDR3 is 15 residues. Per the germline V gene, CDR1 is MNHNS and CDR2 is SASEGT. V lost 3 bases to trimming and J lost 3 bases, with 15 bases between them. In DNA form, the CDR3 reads TGTGCCAGCAGTGAGGGACCCGGACCGGGCTACGAGCAGTACTTC. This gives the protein CASSEGPGPGYEQYF.

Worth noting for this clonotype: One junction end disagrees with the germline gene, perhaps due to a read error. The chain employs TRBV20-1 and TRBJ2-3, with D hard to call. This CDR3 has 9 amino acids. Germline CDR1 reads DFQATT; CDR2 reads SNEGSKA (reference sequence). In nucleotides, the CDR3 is TGCAGTGCTGGAGATACGCAGTATTTT. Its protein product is CSAGDTQYF.

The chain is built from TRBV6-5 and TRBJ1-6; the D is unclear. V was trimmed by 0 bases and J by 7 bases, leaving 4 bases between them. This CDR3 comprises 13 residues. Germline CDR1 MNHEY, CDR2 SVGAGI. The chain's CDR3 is CASSYSGNSPLHF. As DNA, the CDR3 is TGTGCCAGCAGTTACTCGGGGAATTCACCCCTCCACTTT.

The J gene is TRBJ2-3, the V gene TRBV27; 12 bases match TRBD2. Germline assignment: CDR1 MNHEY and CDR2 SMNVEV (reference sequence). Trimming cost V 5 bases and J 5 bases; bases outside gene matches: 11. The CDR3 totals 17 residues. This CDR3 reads CASSKEGLAGGQDTQYF. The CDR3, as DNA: TGTGCCAGCAGTAAGGAGGGGCTAGCGGGGGGGCAAGATACGCAGTATTTT.

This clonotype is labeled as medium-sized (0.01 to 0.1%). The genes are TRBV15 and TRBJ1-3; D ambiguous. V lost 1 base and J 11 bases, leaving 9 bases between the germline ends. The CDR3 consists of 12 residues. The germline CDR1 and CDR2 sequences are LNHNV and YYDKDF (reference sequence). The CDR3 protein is CATSRVDGSIYF. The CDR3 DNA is TGTGCCACCAGCAGAGTTGACGGGTCCATATATTTT.

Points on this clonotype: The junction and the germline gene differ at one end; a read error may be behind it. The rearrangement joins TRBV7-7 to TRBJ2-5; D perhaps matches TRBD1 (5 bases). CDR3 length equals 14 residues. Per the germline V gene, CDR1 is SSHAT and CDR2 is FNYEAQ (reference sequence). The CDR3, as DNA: TGTGCTAGCAGCTTAGGGGCCGGGTGGGAGACCCAGTACTTC. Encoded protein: CASSLGAGWETQYF.

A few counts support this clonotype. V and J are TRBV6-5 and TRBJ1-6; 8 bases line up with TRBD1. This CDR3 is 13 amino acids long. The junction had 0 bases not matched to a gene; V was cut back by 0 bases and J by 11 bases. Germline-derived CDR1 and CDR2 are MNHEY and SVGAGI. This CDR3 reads CASSYSQGAPLHF. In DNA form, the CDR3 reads TGTGCCAGCAGTTACTCACAGGGGGCACCCCTCCACTTT.

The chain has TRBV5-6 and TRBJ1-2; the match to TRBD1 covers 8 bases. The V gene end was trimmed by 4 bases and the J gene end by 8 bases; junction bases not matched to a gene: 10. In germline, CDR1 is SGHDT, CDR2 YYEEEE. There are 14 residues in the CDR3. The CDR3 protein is CASSLGQGAVGYTF. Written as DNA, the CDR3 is TGTGCCAGCAGCCTTGGACAGGGCGCGGTCGGCTACACCTTC.